The entry below gives a single T cell receptor (beta chain) sequence along with its context. Categorization into cohorts depended on clinical history that participants reported. The record originates from a study of blood T cell repertoires in COVID-19. Whole-study context: Spain, Italy and the United States supplied samples that represented acute and convalescent COVID-19. T cells, B-cell-depleted T cells, or PBMCs provided the cDNA or gDNA that served as material.

Authors' processing steps: The authors estimated nucleated cell counts from reference gene primer amplification. The table came from immunoSEQ multiplex PCR; TCRdb's copy has only in-frame clones and leaves some out. The D gene and trimming were derived from the DNA, and the V and J assignments and clone size from that table. The sample has roughly 180,000 clones, about 86% seen once. V shed 9 bases and J shed 5 bases, with 17 bases lying between them. CDR1 is MNHEY and CDR2 is SVGAGI in the germline V gene. The CDR3 sequence is 14 residues long. This sequence joins TRBV6-5 and TRBJ2-1; D is perhaps TRBD2 (7 bases). The sequenced sample was PBMCs or T cells enriched from blood (not recorded which). The TCR originated in a woman between 45 and 65 years old in a cohort exposed to, infected with or recovered from COVID-19 (not recorded which). In DNA, the CDR3 is TGTGCCAGTTCCCGGGCGGGGGCGGACAATGAGCAGTTCTTC. It is translated as CASSRAGADNEQFF.